The subject of this entry is one T cell receptor beta chain. The entry originates in a study of blood T cell repertoires in COVID-19. Study overall: Samples came from the United States, Italy and Spain, spanning acute and convalescent COVID-19. Nucleic acid was either cDNA or gDNA, and it came from T cells, B-cell-depleted T cells, or PBMCs.

CDR3 length: 14 amino acids. Germline assignment: CDR1 MNHEY and CDR2 SVGAGI. V lost 6 bases and J lost 0, with 8 bases in between. Original processing methods: Estimation of nucleated cell counts was performed using reference gene primer amplification. The protocol was immunoSEQ multiplex PCR, while the TCRdb copy is restricted to in-frame clones and leaves out a portion. From that table come the V and J calls and clone size; the DNA was used to work out D and trimming. Of about 50,000 clones in the sample, around 86% are singletons; the top ten hold 5.5% to 7.5%. This receptor was taken from a man in his fifties or sixties with active COVID-19. Sequencing was carried out using peripheral blood. This sequence joins TRBV6-5 and TRBJ1-4, with D uncertain. CDR3 in DNA: TGTGCCAGCAGGGAGACGGCAACTAATGAAAAACTGTTTTTT. Its protein is CASRETATNEKLFF.